The T cell receptor (beta chain) described here comes from a study of glioma-infiltrating T cells (dated by TCRdb to 2016 to 2017). Broadly, across the study: Low-grade gliomas were represented by WHO grade II oligodendrogliomas or astrocytomas, and glioblastomas were represented by WHO grade IV tumors that were sampled at initial rather than recurrent diagnosis. Dexamethasone was administered to glioma patients for six or fewer days before surgery. For blood libraries, the target was 4.5- to 10-fold sequencing coverage of 1 million or so peripheral T cells. The study sequenced TCR alpha- and beta-chain repertoires from glioma tissue, from non-neoplastic brain tissue and from matched peripheral blood mononuclear cells. To measure how far tissue and blood T-cell populations diverged, each tissue-infiltrating repertoire was compared against the peripheral blood repertoire of the same patient. Three low-grade glioma patients, about 8 primary glioblastoma patients and three non-glioma patients contributing non-neoplastic brain tissue were included in the paired cohort. The paper as a whole reports these results and caveats: Small numbers underpinned the group comparisons: eight or nine glioblastoma patients, three low-grade glioma patients and three non-neoplastic patients. Patients with low tissue-blood divergence were marked by a signature set of shared blood CDR3 motifs, and this signature set was depleted in highly divergent patients. Very few CDR3 sequences were found to be shared between tissue and blood, and this scarcity was attributed to high CDR3 diversity and limited sampling. VJ-independent divergence between tissue and blood was found to be below expectation in non-neoplastic patients but above expectation in all gliomas, particularly low-grade gliomas.

Immediately after resection, surgical brain or tumor specimens were cryofrozen in liquid nitrogen, with peripheral blood cells collected concurrently. This clonotype was counted ten times or more. The antigen it binds to is not known. No base qualities exist here, and no much larger clone lies one base off it. Measured from the cysteine to the phenylalanine, the CDR3 is 14 residues long. Only the CDR3 part of the read is kept: 42 bases, read in frame from the first base. Between the V and J ends, shortened by 5 bases and 0 bases respectively, the junction contains 7 bases. CDR1 MDHEN and CDR2 SYDVKM were looked up in the germline V gene. TCR alpha and beta CDR3 regions were amplified with the iRepertoire nested amplicon-rescue multiplex PCR (arm-PCR) platform from RNA. One-step reverse transcription and amplification used about 95-450 ng of tissue mRNA or PBMC total RNA as input. Following bead purification, Illumina adapters were added by a secondary multiplex PCR, and libraries between 200 and 400 bp were gel-purified. Demultiplexing relied on internal 6-nucleotide barcodes carried by the libraries. The libraries were sequenced on an Illumina MiSeq using 2x220 or 2x250 nucleotide paired-end reads. In the paper's pipeline: Paired reads were merged using FLASH 1.2.11 and were aligned to the GRCh37 human genome using BWA-MEM, after which TRA and TRB reads were extracted. An IMGT-derived reference of cassette sequences and CDR3 motifs, with pseudogenes included, was used for V and J assignment. Reads were translated in three frames, and productive CDR3s were defined by a C…FGXG motif without stop codons. Unique combinations of V-J cassette pair and CDR3 amino acid sequence were defined as clonotypes. Reads were filtered by Hamming distance, with the threshold set by the sequence error rate of each sample in mapped regions. The public reads were quality trimmed at Q25 with fastp and then assembled into clones with MiXCR by TCRdb, keeping productive beta chains. Rows are combined by CDR3 protein, so each entry shows the most common genes and DNA. TCRdb's processing, not the authors', yielded these V and J calls. The sample table lists 300,000 to 450,000 distinct CDR3 sequences, roughly two fifths of them with a count of one. Around 12% of the sample comes from the top ten.

The sequenced material came from glioma tissue, nonneoplastic brain tissue, or PBMCs (not recorded which). The receptor was isolated from a human donor with low-grade glioma or glioblastoma, undergoing nonglioma brain surgery, or in good health (not recorded which). The rearranged chain carries TRBV28 and TRBJ1-4, with the D gene uncertain. CDR3 protein: CASSTPSTNEKLFF. The DNA sequence is given as TGTGCCAGCAGTACACCGTCAACTAATGAAAAACTGTTTTTT.